The next 18 T cell receptor beta chains were all read from a single sample in a study of T-cell memory formation after mild COVID-19 (dated by TCRdb to the early 2020s). The library was generated by 5' RACE. TCRdb names Illumina NovaSeq 6000 as the instrument used. TCRdb ran its own pipeline on the public reads, namely fastp trimming at Q25 and MiXCR clone calling, and kept in-frame beta chains. Every entry covers one CDR3 protein and lists the most common genes and DNA from its rows. The sample table shows approximately 98,000 distinct CDR3 sequences, and 15% to 20% are seen once. The ten top clones hold around 5.1% of the sample. The sample comprised PBMCs or a T cell subset sorted from them (not recorded which). These receptors all come from a man aged 18 to 30 who had mild COVID-19 (a few samples of this study predate the infection). The sample titles of this study are shuffled in the database, so cell type and time point are left out; the donor was told from shared clones.

A few counts support this clonotype. The rearrangement links TRBV5-5 to TRBJ1-1, with 8 bases identical to TRBD1. V lost 0 bases to trimming and J lost 1 base; unmatched junction nucleotides: 14. The CDR3 covers 19 residues. Germline values: CDR1 SGHKS, CDR2 YYEKEE (reference sequence). For the CDR3, the DNA is TGTGCCAGCAGCTTGGATCCTCGTGGGGCAGGGGGCCCGAACACTGAAGCTTTCTTT. It yields the protein CASSLDPRGAGGPNTEAFF.

This clonotype was seen only a few times. The genes are TRBV9 and TRBJ1-6; the D is unclear. The CDR3 is made up of 16 amino acids. V lost 0 bases, J lost 14 bases, and 21 bases lay in between. Germline CDR1 SGDLS, CDR2 YYNGEE. CDR3 nucleotide sequence: TGTGCCAGCAGCGTAGAGTCGCGACCGGGCCGCTTGGCCCTCCACTTT. It translates to CASSVESRPGRLALHF.

This chain links TRBV14 with TRBJ2-3; 8 nucleotides align to TRBD1. With 5 bases clipped from V and 8 bases from J, the junction kept 9 bases outside the gene matches. The CDR3 sequence is 14 residues long. Germline V gives CDR1 SGHDN, CDR2 FVKESK. The CDR3 region is CASSSGQAQVTQYF. As DNA, the CDR3 is TGTGCCAGCAGCTCGGGACAGGCTCAGGTTACGCAGTATTTT. Combining the CDR3 with reference TRBV14 and TRBJ2-3 gives the whole variable domain EAGVTQFPSHSVIEKGQTVTLRCDPISGHDNLYWYRRVMGKEIKFLLHFVKESKQDESGMPNNRFLAERTGGTYSTLKVQPAELEDSGVYFCASSSGQAQVTQYFGPGTRLTVL.

The chain combines TRBV11-2 with TRBJ1-2, with TRBD1 identical over 9 bases. Per the germline V gene, CDR1 is SGHAT and CDR2 is FQNNGV. The CDR3 is 15 residues long. V shed 7 bases and J 8 bases; nucleotides not matched to a gene: 14. DNA of the CDR3: TGTGCCAGCACCAAAAACCCGGGACAGGGATACGGCTACACCTTC. Its protein is CASTKNPGQGYGYTF.

This clonotype turned up a few times. V and J are TRBV7-2 and TRBJ2-7; possibly TRBD1 or TRBD2 for D (5 bases each). This CDR3 is 16 amino acids long. The V gene lost 1 base and the J gene lost 4 bases, with 17 bases spanning the gap. Germline V CDR1 and CDR2: SGHTA, FQGNSA. CDR3 nucleotides: TGTGCCAGCAGCTTAGGTCGGGGACCATCCACTTACGAGCAGTACGTC. Protein sequence: CASSLGRGPSTYEQYV.

About this clonotype itself: One junction end disagrees with the germline gene, perhaps due to a read error. This chain uses TRBV6-1 with TRBJ2-7, with 11 bases fitting TRBD2. The CDR3 is made up of 14 amino acids. Germline CDR1 reads MNHNS; CDR2 reads SASEGT. CDR3 sequence: CAGSATSGTYEQYF. The CDR3 DNA follows: TGTGCCGGCAGCGCGACTAGCGGGACCTACGAGCAGTACTTC.

This clonotype was observed a handful of times. The rearrangement uses TRBV5-1 and TRBJ1-1; unclear D gene. The CDR3 contains 16 residues. Germline CDR1 SGHRS, CDR2 YFSETQ. The V and J ends lost 6 bases and 1 base respectively, with 19 bases between them. CDR3 amino acids: CASTVDGARTNTEAFF. The CDR3 DNA reads as TGCGCCAGCACCGTAGACGGAGCAAGGACGAACACTGAAGCTTTCTTT.

The V gene is TRBV6-2 or TRBV6-3, the J gene TRBJ2-2; D gene ambiguous. V was cut by 0 bases and J by 1 base, with 9 bases left in between. The germline CDR1 and CDR2 sequences are MNHEY and SVGEGT. This CDR3 contains 16 residues. The CDR3 nucleotides read TGTGCCAGCAGTTACTCGCCACACGGGAACACCGGGGAGCTGTTTTTT. Translation: CASSYSPHGNTGELFF.

The chain links TRBV28 to TRBJ2-7; D possibly uses TRBD1 or TRBD2 (5 bases each). The CDR3 is made up of 13 amino acids. Germline V CDR1 and CDR2: MDHEN, SYDVKM. V lost 6 bases and J 2 bases, leaving 11 bases between the germline ends. The CDR3 DNA follows: TGTGCCAGCAGCCGGGACGCCCCCTACGAGCAGTACGTC. Encoded protein: CASSRDAPYEQYV.

This clonotype was seen more than once but under ten times. The chain couples TRBV7-8 to TRBJ2-1; D is uncertain. V gave up 5 bases and J gave up 0 bases, with 17 bases separating them. Germline CDR1 SGHVS, CDR2 FQNEAQ. This CDR3 region has 17 residues. As DNA, the CDR3 is TGTGCCAGCAGCGCCCGCCGGGTCCTGAGCTCCTACAATGAGCAGTTCTTC. This encodes CASSARRVLSSYNEQFF. Full variable domain (rest looked up from reference TRBV7-8 and TRBJ2-1): GAGVSQSPRYKVAKRGQDVALRCDPISGHVSLFWYQQALGQGPEFLTYFQNEAQLDKSGLPSDRFFAERPEGSVSTLKIQRTQQEDSAVYLCASSARRVLSSYNEQFFGPGTRLTVL.

This clonotype came up a few times. This sequence joins TRBV5-1 and TRBJ2-1; 7 bases align to TRBD1. The CDR3 is 15 residues long. The trim removed 0 bases at V and 4 bases at J, leaving 4 bases unmatched. Germline CDR1 reads SGHRS; CDR2 reads YFSETQ. The CDR3 region is CASSLEGQVYNEQFF. CDR3 sequence (DNA): TGCGCCAGCAGCTTGGAAGGACAGGTTTACAATGAGCAGTTCTTC.

The chain links TRBV30 to TRBJ1-5; D may be TRBD1 (5 bases). The V and J ends lost 4 bases and 4 bases respectively, with 20 bases between them. Germline CDR1 GTSNPN, CDR2 SVGIG (reference sequence). The length of the CDR3 is 16 residues. CDR3: CAWKPPYRGPNQPQHF. The CDR3 bases are TGTGCCTGGAAACCCCCATACCGGGGCCCAAATCAGCCCCAGCATTTT.

This rearrangement joins TRBV4-2 to TRBJ1-4, with 10 nucleotides matching TRBD1. The CDR3 extends over 15 amino acids. CDR1 is LGHNA, CDR2 YNFKEQ, per germline. Trimming cost V 3 bases and J 7 bases; bases outside gene matches: 5. Here the CDR3 reads CASSQGTGEAEKLFF. The CDR3 bases are TGTGCCAGCAGCCAGGGGACAGGGGAGGCTGAAAAACTGTTTTTT.

V is TRBV9 and J is TRBJ2-3; D gene ambiguous. V was clipped by 4 bases and J by 2 bases, with 11 bases between them. Per the germline V gene, CDR1 is SGDLS and CDR2 is YYNGEE. This CDR3 has 14 residues. The CDR3 protein is CASSLGIDTDTQYF. Here the CDR3 DNA reads TGTGCCAGCAGCCTTGGAATCGACACAGATACGCAGTATTTT.

This clonotype showed up just a few times. The gene calls are TRBV10-3 and TRBJ2-5; D not certain. CDR3 length equals 14 residues. Germline V gives CDR1 ENHRY, CDR2 SYGVKD. Trimming shortened V by 0 bases and J by 2 bases, and 7 bases separated the two germline ends. The CDR3 coding sequence is TGTGCCATCAGTGAGTCAACCCGGCAAGAGACCCAGTACTTC. Translated, it gives CAISESTRQETQYF.

The rearrangement joins TRBV4-1 to TRBJ2-7; D is uncertain. CDR3 length: 15 residues. Trimming removed 0 bases from V and 2 bases from J, with 11 bases in between. The germline V gene has CDR1 MGHRA and CDR2 YSYEKL. DNA for the CDR3: TGCGCCAGCAGCCAAGAAAGAGTCCACGCCTACGAGCAGTACTTC. Residues: CASSQERVHAYEQYF.

The V call is TRBV11-2, the J call TRBJ2-3, with a tentative D call TRBD1 (5 bases). The V end was cut by 2 bases, the J end by 3 bases, with 12 bases between. From germline, CDR1 is SGHAT and CDR2 FQNNGV. CDR3 length: 15 residues. The CDR3 sequence: CASSLQGRGTDTQYF. The DNA of the CDR3 is TGTGCCAGCAGCTTACAGGGAAGGGGTACAGATACGCAGTATTTT.

V is TRBV6-5 and J is TRBJ2-3; tentatively, D is TRBD1 or TRBD2 (5 bases each). Deletions cut 10 bases from V and 6 bases from J, with 17 bases between. The germline gives CDR1 MNHEY, CDR2 SVGAGI. CDR3 length equals 13 residues. CDR3 region: CATKHEGRDTQYF. CDR3 nucleotide sequence: TGTGCCACCAAGCATGAGGGACGGGATACGCAGTATTTT.